Below are 21 T cell receptor beta chains sequenced from a single sample in a study of blood T cell repertoires in COVID-19. Clones were sequenced by immunoSEQ multiplex PCR, and TCRdb holds only the in-frame ones, with some missing. The data hold 98,000 or so clones, with about 86% observed a single time. Input material: peripheral blood. The receptor source for this set is an elderly woman with active or convalescent COVID-19.

The chain joins TRBV28 to TRBJ2-3; D gene uncertain. The CDR3 is 12 amino acids. V was pared by 4 bases and J by 9 bases, with 11 bases between. Germline values: CDR1 MDHEN, CDR2 SYDVKM. CDR3 protein: CASSSNSQTQYF. DNA of the CDR3: TGTGCCAGCAGTTCGAACTCCCAAACGCAGTATTTT.

V gene TRBV13 combines with J gene TRBJ1-1; a possible D gene is TRBD1 (6 bases). Germline V gene data show CDR1 as PRHDT and CDR2 as FYEKMQ (reference sequence). V was cut by 6 bases and J by 7 bases, with 15 bases left in between. The CDR3 is 13 residues long. The CDR3 DNA reads as TGTGCCAGCAGTTCGACAGGAACCAATGAAGCTTTCTTT. This sequence encodes CASSSTGTNEAFF.

The chain employs TRBV27 and TRBJ2-3, with D hard to call. Trimming removed 3 bases from V and 6 bases from J, with 13 bases in between. This CDR3 contains 14 residues. Germline-derived CDR1 and CDR2 are MNHEY and SMNVEV (reference sequence). CDR3 nucleotides: TGTGCCAGCAGTTTTGGTTACCCACACGATACGCAGTATTTT. It is translated as CASSFGYPHDTQYF.

The chain has TRBV7-3 and TRBJ1-1; D unclear. Looked up from germline, CDR1 is SGHTA and CDR2 is FQGTGA. Trimming shortened V by 2 bases and J by 1 base, and 5 bases separated the two germline ends. This CDR3 spans 13 amino acids. As DNA, the CDR3 is TGTGCCAGCAGCTTACCAGGGAACACTGAAGCTTTCTTT. This encodes CASSLPGNTEAFF. Full variable domain (outside the CDR3, taken from reference TRBV7-3 and TRBJ1-1): GAGVSQTPSNKVTEKGKYVELRCDPISGHTALYWYRQSLGQGPEFLIYFQGTGAADDSGLPNDRFFAVRPEGSVSTLKIQRTERGDSAVYLCASSLPGNTEAFFGQGTRLTVV.

The chain employs TRBV2 and TRBJ2-1, with D possibly matching TRBD2 (5 bases). This CDR3 contains 14 residues. Trimming pared 2 bases from V and 9 bases from J, leaving 14 bases between. Germline loops: CDR1 SNHLY, CDR2 FYNNEI. In DNA, the CDR3 is TGTGCCAGCAGTGAACAATCTAAACTAGGTGAGCAGTTCTTC. Amino acid sequence: CASSEQSKLGEQFF.

The chain couples TRBV2 to TRBJ1-6; D is undetermined. The CDR3 loop spans 14 amino acids. V lost 4 bases and J lost 7, with 11 bases in between. From germline, CDR1 is SNHLY and CDR2 FYNNEI. CDR3 in DNA: TGTGCCAGCAGTGGAGGGTCGGGGAATTCACCCCTCCACTTT. Translated, it gives CASSGGSGNSPLHF.

The V call is TRBV7-2, the J call TRBJ1-5; TRBD1 matches at 9 bases. The CDR3 consists of 15 residues. Germline CDR1 SGHTA, CDR2 FQGNSA. Germline trimming cut 5 bases from V and 4 bases from J; bases unmatched to any gene: 6. The CDR3 sequence is CASSPYGTGNQPQHF. The CDR3 coding sequence is TGTGCCAGCAGCCCCTACGGGACAGGGAATCAGCCCCAGCATTTT. The whole variable domain, remainder taken from reference TRBV7-2 and TRBJ1-5, is GAGVSQSPSNKVTEKGKDVELRCDPISGHTALYWYRQSLGQGLEFLIYFQGNSAPDKSGLPSDRFSAERTGGSVSTLTIQRTQQEDSAVYLCASSPYGTGNQPQHFGDGTRLSIL.

The chain links TRBV5-1 to TRBJ2-1, with TRBD2 identical over 15 bases. V gave up 2 bases and J gave up 8 bases; unmatched junction bases: 5. The CDR3 is made up of 16 amino acids. Germline CDR1 reads SGHRS; CDR2 reads YFSETQ. The CDR3 DNA reads as TGCGCCAGCAGCTTAAGGACTAGCGGGGGGGCCCATGAGCAGTTCTTC. Its protein is CASSLRTSGGAHEQFF.

The chain links TRBV27 to TRBJ1-6, with D unresolved. V lost 5 bases and J lost 10, with 18 bases in between. Germline values: CDR1 MNHEY, CDR2 SMNVEV (reference sequence). The CDR3 has 15 amino acids. CDR3 DNA sequence: TGTGCCAGCAGTAGGTCCGGCCCGGCAGCGTCACCCCTCCACTTT. Translating gives CASSRSGPAASPLHF.

This rearrangement joins TRBV7-3 to TRBJ1-1; tentative D call: TRBD1 (6 bases). Trimming shortened V by 5 bases and J by 3 bases, and 13 bases separated the two germline ends. CDR1 is SGHTA and CDR2 is FQGTGA in the germline V gene. The CDR3 has 14 residues. CDR3 amino acids: CASSPRDIDTEAFF. The CDR3 nucleotides read TGTGCCAGCAGCCCAAGGGACATAGACACTGAAGCTTTCTTT.

J is TRBJ1-6 and V is TRBV5-6; 7 bases fit TRBD1. Germline V CDR1 and CDR2: SGHDT, YYEEEE. The CDR3 sequence is 16 residues long. Germline trimming cut 4 bases from V and 9 bases from J; bases unmatched to any gene: 13. The DNA for the CDR3 is TGTGCCAGCAGCCCTACCCTGCGAGGGGGCACTTCACCCCTCCACTTT. Translated, it gives CASSPTLRGGTSPLHF.

The chain combines TRBV5-1 with TRBJ1-4, with TRBD1 identical over 8 bases. Germline CDR1 and CDR2: SGHRS and YFSETQ. V shed 4 bases and J 8 bases; nucleotides not matched to a gene: 7. CDR3 length equals 14 residues. Here the CDR3 reads CASSTGQGREKLFF. CDR3 DNA: TGCGCCAGCAGCACCGGACAGGGCAGAGAAAAACTGTTTTTT.

This chain connects TRBV10-3 to TRBJ1-2; D unresolved. There are 13 residues in the CDR3. Trimming removed 0 bases from V and 5 bases from J, with 7 bases in between. CDR1 is ENHRY, CDR2 SYGVKD, per germline. The CDR3 loop reads CAISESTEYGYTF. The CDR3 nucleotides are TGTGCCATCAGTGAGTCCACGGAGTATGGCTACACCTTC.

The J gene is TRBJ2-7, the V gene TRBV4-2; 8 bases are a match to TRBD2. Trimming at V came to 0 bases and at J to 2 bases, leaving 3 bases not matched to a gene. Germline CDR1 and CDR2: LGHNA and YNFKEQ. The CDR3 totals 15 residues. The chain's CDR3 is CASSQEAGATYEQYF. CDR3 bases: TGTGCCAGCAGCCAAGAAGCGGGAGCTACCTACGAGCAGTACTTC.

The chain uses TRBV24-1 and TRBJ1-5; a possible D gene is TRBD1 (5 bases). This CDR3 comprises 13 residues. Germline V gives CDR1 KGHDR, CDR2 SFDVKD. The V gene lost 9 bases and the J gene lost 0 bases, with 8 bases spanning the gap. The DNA of the CDR3 is TGTGCCACCCAGGACAATAGCAATCAGCCCCAGCATTTT. Amino acid sequence: CATQDNSNQPQHF.

This chain joins TRBV28 and TRBJ1-2; D is unclear. The V gene's germline CDR1 is MDHEN and CDR2 SYDVKM. V was clipped by 1 base and J by 1 base, with 4 bases between them. This CDR3 region has 13 residues. The CDR3 coding sequence is TGTGCCAGCAGTTTATATCTTAACTATGGCTACACCTTC. Protein sequence: CASSLYLNYGYTF.

This clone was counted a few times. The chain carries TRBV27 and TRBJ1-5, with D unclear. Germline values: CDR1 MNHEY, CDR2 SMNVEV (reference sequence). The CDR3 spans 16 residues. Between the trimmed V and J ends, which lost 5 bases and 2 bases, there was a span of 16 bases. The CDR3 bases are TGTGCCAGCAGTCCACGACGGAGGTCGGGCAATCAGCCCCAGCATTTT. Translating it yields CASSPRRRSGNQPQHF.

A single count supports this clone. The J gene is TRBJ1-3, the V gene TRBV19; D might be TRBD1 (5 bases). The V gene lost 3 bases and the J gene lost 0 bases, with 18 bases spanning the gap. Germline assignment: CDR1 LNHDA and CDR2 SQIVND (reference sequence). This CDR3 has 18 residues. CDR3 in amino acids: CASSIWGGSYDSGNTIYF. The CDR3 nucleotides read TGTGCCAGTAGTATCTGGGGGGGGTCCTACGACTCTGGAAACACCATATATTTT.

The rearrangement uses TRBV7-3 and TRBJ1-2, with TRBD1 identical over 7 bases. Germline values: CDR1 SGHTA, CDR2 FQGTGA. After removal of 5 bases from V and 5 bases from J, the junction contained 14 bases not matched to a gene. The CDR3 is made up of 16 amino acids. The CDR3 spells CASSQGDDRAPYGYTF. For the CDR3, the DNA is TGTGCCAGCAGCCAAGGGGACGACAGGGCCCCATATGGCTACACCTTC.

The chain links TRBV4-1 to TRBJ2-7; tentative D call: TRBD1 (6 bases). The CDR3 is made up of 17 amino acids. The germline V gene has CDR1 MGHRA and CDR2 YSYEKL. Trimming cost V 0 bases and J 6 bases, with 21 bases left between them. CDR3 nucleotide sequence: TGCGCCAGCAGCCAAGATTTTTCAGGGGTCCCAGCTCTCGAGCAGTACTTC. It translates to CASSQDFSGVPALEQYF.

V gene TRBV28 combines with J gene TRBJ2-2; D possibly corresponds to TRBD1 (6 bases). Germline assignment: CDR1 MDHEN and CDR2 SYDVKM. The CDR3 is made up of 14 amino acids. Trimming left V 3 bases short and J 6 bases short, with 11 bases between. The CDR3 loop reads CASSFFQGSGELFF. The DNA for the CDR3 is TGTGCCAGCAGTTTCTTCCAGGGGTCCGGGGAGCTGTTTTTT. The full variable domain, rest sourced from reference TRBV28 and TRBJ2-2, is DVKVTQSSRYLVKRTGEKVFLECVQDMDHENMFWYRQDPGLGLRLIYFSYDVKMKEKGDIPEGYSVSREKKERFSLILESASTNQTSMYLCASSFFQGSGELFFGEGSRLTVL.